Reported below is one T cell receptor beta chain. Which antigen it targets is not known. One base away there is no much larger clone; base qualities are not given. These data come from a study of blood T cell repertoires in COVID-19 (dated by TCRdb to 2018 to 2021). General notes on the study: Samples from collaborators originated in the United States, Italy and Spain and spanned both the acute and convalescent phases of COVID-19. Where available, HLA class I and class II types were obtained from metadata supplied by the sample provider rather than from assay-based typing. A freely available public database, intended as a resource for researchers studying the immune response to SARS-CoV-2, is where the repertoires were released. The samples were drawn from the first 160 participants of the ongoing ImmuneRACE study and from about 1,200 subjects provided by 6 global collaborators. Subjects who had been exposed to COVID-19, were actively infected with it, or had recovered from it provided the deeply sampled blood TCRbeta repertoires that made up the dataset. A de-identified subject ID, COVID-19 status, age in years and sex were almost always included in the sample metadata. The prospective study material was composed of cDNA or gDNA derived from T cells, B-cell-depleted T cells, or PBMCs.

TCRbeta CDR3 regions were amplified from genomic DNA using the immunoSEQ Assay, a bias-controlled multiplex PCR. The source study handled its data this way. Nucleated cell counts per sample were estimated from amplification of reference gene primers within the assay. Sequence reads were collapsed and filtered to measure the absolute abundance of every unique TCRbeta CDR3 rearrangement. For each sample, productive Simpson clonality was calculated by taking the square root of Simpson's diversity index across productive rearrangements. Here the immuneACCESS table is served through TCRdb, limited to in-frame sequences with V and J called. Missing clones are a known gap in these copies; in checked studies unresolved V genes cover under half, and the rest lacks a known reason. That table supplies the V and J calls and clone size; D and trimming were determined from the DNA. This sample lists some 300,000 clones; approximately 90% were detected once. The ten largest clones represent roughly a tenth of the sample.

Participants in the prospective study were aged roughly 18 to 100 years, lived in 20 to 25 United States geographic areas, and enrolled through a virtual design. To assign participants to cohorts, the prospective study relied on clinical history that participants themselves reported in a screening survey and a study questionnaire. For ImmuneRACE Cohort 3, a participant was defined as recovered based on two consecutive negative NP/OP PCR tests, clearance by a healthcare professional, or resolution of symptoms. In the prospective study, mobile phlebotomists collected whole blood, serum and a nasopharyngeal or oropharyngeal swab from each participant. Participants in the prospective study had the option to provide additional blood draws and questionnaires over a roughly 2-month period. Before DNA extraction, blood samples from the prospective study were shipped at room temperature or frozen. General findings and caveats noted by the study authors: The quantity of clinical and demographic metadata differed by source and by participant and was supplied without curation.

CDR1 and CDR2, looked up from the germline V gene, are SQVTM and ANQGSEA. Trimming accounts for 5 bases at V and 4 bases at J, while the number of junction bases matched to no gene is 8. The CDR3 numbers 15 residues from cysteine through phenylalanine. The CDR3 DNA has 45 bases and is translated from base 1. The sequence derives from a woman between 40 and 55 years old who had recovered from COVID-19. Recombination connected TRBV29-1 to TRBJ2-2, and 9 bases in between align with TRBD2. Sequencing used PBMCs or T cells enriched from blood (not recorded which). At the DNA level, the sequence is TGCAGCGTTAATTTAGCGGGAGTGCTCACCGGGGAGCTGTTTTTT. Its protein product is CSVNLAGVLTGELFF.